This T cell receptor (beta chain) was recorded in a study of shared clonotypes between healthy human individuals. This clone was counted at least ten times. This table comes from immunoSEQ multiplex PCR, and its TCRdb copy is limited to in-frame clones, with some not included. The sample lists fewer than 700,000 clones; roughly four fifths were seen once. The receptor was isolated from a woman between 40 and 50 years old in good health. Some clones in this sample may be carry-over from other donors' samples. The source material was PBMCs.

The CDR3 sequence: CASSQYGERHEKLFF. In nucleotides, the CDR3 is TGTGCCAGCAGCCAATATGGGGAAAGGCATGAAAAACTGTTTTTT. The rearrangement joins TRBV4-2 to TRBJ1-4; unclear D gene. V shed 2 bases and J shed 6 bases, with 13 bases lying between them. Looked up from germline, CDR1 is LGHNA and CDR2 is YNFKEQ. The CDR3 consists of 15 residues.